These 15 T cell receptor beta chains were all obtained from the same sample, sequenced in a study of beta chain features in type 1 diabetes. The authors reverse transcribed all of the isolated RNA, so sequencing captured expressed TCRB transcripts. The assay was immunoSEQ multiplex PCR, and TCRdb's table has in-frame clones only and misses some. The sample consists of some 410,000 clones, approximately 14% of them appearing once. Sequenced sample: naive CD4+ T cells from blood. The receptor set was obtained from a man aged 25-40 years in good health.

This clone occurred a few times. This rearrangement joins TRBV9 to TRBJ1-1; possible D gene TRBD1, 5 bases. The CDR3 length is 14 residues. Germline assignment: CDR1 SGDLS and CDR2 YYNGEE. V lost 0 bases and J 5 bases, leaving 11 bases between the germline ends. The CDR3 protein is CASSVVPEGTEAFF. The CDR3 DNA sequence: TGTGCCAGCAGCGTAGTTCCAGAGGGGACTGAAGCTTTCTTT.

The chain combines TRBV10-3 with TRBJ1-5, with TRBD1 identical over 7 bases. The CDR3 length is 16 residues. Germline trimming cut 5 bases from V and 0 bases from J; bases unmatched to any gene: 7. Germline CDR1 ENHRY, CDR2 SYGVKD. The CDR3: CAISLGGMASNQPQHF. CDR3 sequence (DNA): TGTGCCATCAGTTTAGGGGGCATGGCTAGCAATCAGCCCCAGCATTTT.

The rearrangement joins TRBV29-1 to TRBJ2-3; tentatively, D is TRBD1 or TRBD2 (5 bases each). Trimming took off 7 bases at V and 4 bases at J, with 6 bases between the two ends. This CDR3 contains 10 residues. Germline CDR1 is SQVTM and CDR2 is ANQGSEA. CDR3 sequence reads: CSGGADTQYF. As DNA, the CDR3 is TGCAGCGGAGGGGCAGATACGCAGTATTTT.

V usage is TRBV4-1 and J usage is TRBJ2-5; D is unresolved. The V gene lost 1 base and the J gene lost 5 bases, with 8 bases spanning the gap. This CDR3 is built from 13 residues. CDR1 is MGHRA, CDR2 YSYEKL, per germline. Here the CDR3 reads CASSQAPVETQYF. In DNA form, the CDR3 reads TGCGCCAGCAGCCAAGCCCCCGTGGAGACCCAGTACTTC.

CDR3 protein: CASSHSEGYKGNQPQHF. The CDR3 coding sequence is TGCGCCAGCAGTCATAGCGAGGGTTACAAAGGCAATCAGCCCCAGCATTTT. V is TRBV23-1 and J is TRBJ1-5, with D unclear. TRBV23-1 counts as an open reading frame of uncertain function. The V and J ends lost 3 bases and 2 bases respectively, with 17 bases between them. There are 17 residues in the CDR3.

This clone was recorded a few times. This chain uses TRBV10-3 with TRBJ2-7; 9 positions match TRBD2. CDR1 and CDR2 (germline): ENHRY, SYGVKD. The CDR3 is made up of 12 amino acids. J was trimmed by 7 bases and V by 10 bases; bases with no gene match: 8. The CDR3 DNA is TGTGCCACCCGGGCGGGAGGGCGTGAGCAGTACGTC. Encoded protein: CATRAGGREQYV.

The rearrangement uses TRBV7-2 and TRBJ2-7; tentatively, D is TRBD1 or TRBD2 (5 bases each). Trimming removed 0 bases from V and 0 bases from J, with 9 bases in between. The germline V gene has CDR1 SGHTA and CDR2 FQGNSA. The CDR3 sequence is 15 residues long. CDR3 region: CASSLAGTGSYEQYF. CDR3 DNA sequence: TGTGCCAGCAGCTTAGCAGGGACGGGCTCCTACGAGCAGTACTTC.

There are a few counts of this clone. This sequence joins TRBV4-3 and TRBJ1-1, with no clear D. Trimming pared 0 bases from V and 3 bases from J, leaving 14 bases between. The germline V gene encodes CDR1 LGHNA and CDR2 YSLEER. The CDR3 consists of 16 residues. CDR3 in DNA: TGCGCCAGCAGCCAAGATCTCACCAGACGCGACACTGAAGCTTTCTTT. It is translated as CASSQDLTRRDTEAFF.

Only a few counts were recorded for this clone. The chain recombines TRBV7-9 with TRBJ2-3; no firm D call. The V gene's germline CDR1 is SEHNR and CDR2 FQNEAQ (reference sequence). Trimming removed 2 bases from V and 0 bases from J, with 12 bases in between. This CDR3 region has 16 residues. The CDR3 is CASSLSDLASTDTQYF. Written as DNA, the CDR3 is TGTGCCAGCAGCTTAAGTGATCTCGCGAGCACAGATACGCAGTATTTT.

V gene TRBV7-6 combines with J gene TRBJ2-5; D call uncertain. The germline V gene has CDR1 SGHVS and CDR2 FNYEAQ. Trimming shortened V by 1 base and J by 4 bases, and 7 bases separated the two germline ends. The CDR3 consists of 13 residues. In DNA form, the CDR3 reads TGTGCCAGCAGCTTAGGTCTAACAGAGACCCAGTACTTC. This translates into CASSLGLTETQYF.

The sample holds a few counts of this clone. The genes are TRBV11-2 and TRBJ2-3, with 9 nucleotides matching TRBD1. This CDR3 is 16 amino acids long. Looked up from germline, CDR1 is SGHAT and CDR2 is FQNNGV. The junction had 7 bases not matched to a gene; V was cut back by 5 bases and J by 1 base. CDR3 DNA sequence: TGTGCCAGCAGCCTCCGACAGGGGGGCGGCACAGATACGCAGTATTTT. Translated, it gives CASSLRQGGGTDTQYF.

This chain connects TRBV27 to TRBJ1-2; possibly TRBD1 for D (6 bases). The CDR3 has 14 amino acids. V was clipped by 5 bases and J by 13 bases, with 23 bases between them. Germline V CDR1 and CDR2: MNHEY, SMNVEV (reference sequence). For the CDR3, the DNA is TGTGCCAGCAGTCTACAGGGCAGTATGGCTAGGTTCACCTTC. Its protein is CASSLQGSMARFTF.

The sample holds a few counts of this clone. The chain combines TRBV30 with TRBJ2-1; TRBD2 matches 13 bases. The CDR3 covers 17 residues. J was trimmed by 8 bases and V by 0 bases; bases with no gene match: 10. From germline, CDR1 is GTSNPN and CDR2 SVGIG (reference sequence). For the CDR3, the DNA is TGTGCCTGGAGTGTTGGACTAGCGGGAGCTCTGGGCCATGAGCAGTTCTTC. As protein: CAWSVGLAGALGHEQFF.

The table lists this clone with a few counts. The chain employs TRBV7-9 and TRBJ2-3; a possible D gene is TRBD1 (6 bases). Per germline, CDR1 SEHNR and CDR2 FQNEAQ (reference sequence). V lost 5 bases and J 2 bases, leaving 14 bases between the germline ends. The CDR3 spans 15 residues. In DNA form, the CDR3 reads TGTGCCAGCAGCAGCACAGGGAAAATCACAGATACGCAGTATTTT. It translates to CASSSTGKITDTQYF.

The V and J genes are TRBV11-3 and TRBJ2-3; 10 nucleotides align to TRBD2. V dropped 5 bases and J dropped 6; count of bases not matched to a gene: 5. The CDR3 length is 14 residues. CDR1 and CDR2 (germline): SGHNT, YENEEA. The CDR3 DNA sequence: TGTGCCAGCAGCCGCAGCGGGGGGGCGGATACGCAGTATTTT. This sequence encodes CASSRSGGADTQYF.